A selection of T cell receptor beta chains follows, all from one sample in a study of shared clonotypes between healthy human individuals. TCRdb's table, derived via immunoSEQ multiplex PCR, lists solely in-frame clones and lacks some. The sample has approximately 2.5 million clones; just over 90% are singletons. Source material: naive CD4+ T cells sorted from blood. These receptors came from a man younger than 35 in good health. Both conserved end residues are part of each CDR3. D genes are given only for firm matches. Size is stated for part of the rows, as once, few or many counts, or as a class when the clone is expanded.

D,V,size,J,DNA,CDR3
-,TRBV29-1,-,TRBJ1-1,TGCAGCGTTGCGCCCAATAGGGGGAACACTGAAGCTTTCTTT,CSVAPNRGNTEAFF
-,TRBV30,-,TRBJ2-7,TGTGCCTTTGGGGGCGACTACGAGCAGTACTTC,CAFGGDYEQYF
TRBD1,TRBV2,once,TRBJ1-2,TGTGCCAGCAGCGCAGGGGGCGACTATGGCTACACCTTC,CASSAGGDYGYTF
-,TRBV5-1,-,TRBJ1-5,TGCGCCAGCAGCGAGATGCTGGGGGGTCAGCCCCAGCATTTT,CASSEMLGGQPQHF
TRBD1,TRBV6-5,-,TRBJ1-2,TGTGCCACCCTGCCGGGGACAGCCTTTGGTGGCTACACCTTC,CATLPGTAFGGYTF
-,TRBV7-8,-,TRBJ1-5,TGTGCCAGCAGCTTAGGCAATCACCTGATCAATCAGCCCCAGCATTTT,CASSLGNHLINQPQHF
TRBD2,TRBV30,once,TRBJ2-5,TGTGCCTGGAGCCGGACTAGTCGGGAGACCCAGTACTTC,CAWSRTSRETQYF
-,TRBV7-2,-,TRBJ2-2,TGTGCCAGCAGCTTAAACCCTTTCGGGGAGCTGTTTTTT,CASSLNPFGELFF
-,TRBV7-2,-,TRBJ2-5,TGTGCCAGCAGCGGTATTGGCCGAGAGACCCAGTACTTC,CASSGIGRETQYF
-,TRBV5-1,-,TRBJ2-7,TGCGCCAGCAGCTTGGATCAAGTCTACGAGCAGTACTTC,CASSLDQVYEQYF
-,TRBV18,-,TRBJ1-1,TGTGCCAGCTCGCAGAACAGGGACACTGAAGCTTTCTTT,CASSQNRDTEAFF
-,TRBV6-5,-,TRBJ2-7,TGTGCCAGCAGTTACGCGAGTTCGTCCACATACGAGCAGTACTTC,CASSYASSSTYEQYF
-,TRBV4-1,-,TRBJ1-5,TGCGCCAGCAGCCAAGAGGGGGGGCGCGGCAATCAGCCCCAGCATTTT,CASSQEGGRGNQPQHF
-,TRBV6-5,-,TRBJ2-2,TGTGCCAGCAGACGCCTTAGGGGAACCGGGGAGCTGTTTTTT,CASRRLRGTGELFF
-,TRBV18,-,TRBJ2-6,TGTGCCAGCTCCCCAGCGGGTGGGGCCAACGTCCTGACTTTC,CASSPAGGANVLTF
TRBD1,TRBV6-1,-,TRBJ2-1,TGTGCCAGCATACGTCCCCAGGGGGCCAGCAATGAGCAGTTCTTC,CASIRPQGASNEQFF
-,TRBV11-1,once,TRBJ2-3,TGTGCCAGCAGCTTAGACGGTTTGAGCACAGATACGCAGTATTTT,CASSLDGLSTDTQYF
TRBD1,TRBV4-1,-,TRBJ2-3,TGCGCCAGCAGCCAATTTGTCCAGGGGGAATTCACAGATACGCAGTATTTT,CASSQFVQGEFTDTQYF
TRBD1,TRBV5-4,-,TRBJ2-7,TGTGCCAGCAGCTTGGCCGGGACAGCTCCCTACGAGCAGTACTTC,CASSLAGTAPYEQYF
-,TRBV7-9,-,TRBJ2-5,TGTGCCAGCAGCTTCCGGACAGACAAAGAGACCCAGTACTTC,CASSFRTDKETQYF
-,TRBV21-1,few,TRBJ1-6,TGTGCCAGCAGCCGCCGGGACAGGGTAAGGACACCCCTCCACTTT,CASSRRDRVRTPLHF
-,TRBV6-1,-,TRBJ1-6,TGTGCCAGCACCGGCCATGGTTCACCCCTCCACTTT,CASTGHGSPLHF